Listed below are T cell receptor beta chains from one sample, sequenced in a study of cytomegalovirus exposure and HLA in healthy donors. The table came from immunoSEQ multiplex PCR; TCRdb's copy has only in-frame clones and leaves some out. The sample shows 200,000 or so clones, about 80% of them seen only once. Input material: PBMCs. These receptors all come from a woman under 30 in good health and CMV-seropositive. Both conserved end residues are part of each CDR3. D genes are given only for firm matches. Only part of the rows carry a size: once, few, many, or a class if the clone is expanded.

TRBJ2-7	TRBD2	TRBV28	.	CASSSGGNLYEQYF	TGTGCCAGCAGTTCGGGGGGGAACCTCTACGAGCAGTACTTC
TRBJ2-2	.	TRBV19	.	CASRGAGHTGELFF	TGTGCCAGTAGAGGGGCAGGGCACACCGGGGAGCTGTTTTTT
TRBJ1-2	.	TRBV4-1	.	CASSQPGRRQGYTF	TGCGCCAGCAGCCAACCCGGGAGGAGGCAAGGCTACACCTTC
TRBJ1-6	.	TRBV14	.	CASSHLYSRGSPLHF	TGTGCCAGCAGCCATCTGTACTCCCGGGGATCACCCCTCCACTTT
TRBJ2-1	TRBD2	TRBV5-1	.	CASSGGGYNEQFF	TGCGCCAGCAGCGGCGGGGGGTACAATGAGCAGTTCTTC
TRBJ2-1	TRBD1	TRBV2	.	CASSQTGATVNEQFF	TGTGCCAGCAGCCAAACAGGGGCTACCGTCAATGAGCAGTTCTTC
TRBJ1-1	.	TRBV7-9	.	CATLQGADTEAFF	TGTGCCACCCTCCAAGGGGCCGACACTGAAGCTTTCTTT
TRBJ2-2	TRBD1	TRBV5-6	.	CASSWDRGMNGELFF	TGTGCCAGCAGCTGGGACAGGGGGATGAACGGGGAGCTGTTTTTT
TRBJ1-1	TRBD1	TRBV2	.	CASSVGTGGTEAFF	TGTGCCAGCAGCGTTGGGACAGGGGGCACTGAAGCTTTCTTT
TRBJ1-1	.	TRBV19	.	CASKSSTEAFF	TGTGCCAGTAAGAGTAGTACTGAAGCTTTCTTT
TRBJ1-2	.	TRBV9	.	CASRGLEDGYTF	TGTGCCAGCAGGGGCCTTGAAGATGGCTACACCTTC
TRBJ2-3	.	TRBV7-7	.	CASSFSREGDTQYF	TGTGCCAGCAGCTTCTCCAGGGAAGGGGATACGCAGTATTTT
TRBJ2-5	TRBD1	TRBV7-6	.	CASSQPGQDQETQYF	TGTGCCAGCAGCCAACCCGGACAGGATCAAGAGACCCAGTACTTC
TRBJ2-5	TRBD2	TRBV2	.	CASSEFSGEETQYF	TGTGCCAGCAGTGAATTTAGCGGGGAAGAGACCCAGTACTTC
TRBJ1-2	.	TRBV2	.	CASTPTYGYTF	TGTGCCAGCACCCCGACTTATGGCTACACCTTC
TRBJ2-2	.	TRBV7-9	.	CASSLAGRTGELFF	TGTGCCAGCAGCTTAGCGGGCAGGACCGGGGAGCTGTTTTTT
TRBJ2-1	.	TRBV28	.	CAGATPSYNEQFF	TGTGCCGGAGCAACCCCATCGTACAATGAGCAGTTCTTC
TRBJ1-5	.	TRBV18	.	CASSPQKGRGQPQHF	TGTGCCAGCTCACCGCAGAAGGGGCGAGGACAGCCCCAGCATTTT
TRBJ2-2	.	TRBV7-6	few	CASSSRVVRELFF	TGTGCCAGCAGCTCACGGGTGGTTAGGGAGCTGTTTTTT
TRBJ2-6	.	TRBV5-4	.	CASSLDRNLLSGANVLTF	TGTGCCAGCAGCTTGGACAGGAACCTCCTCTCTGGGGCCAACGTCCTGACTTTC
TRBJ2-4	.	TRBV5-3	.	CARSLGGAKNIQYF	TGTGCCAGAAGCTTGGGCGGAGCCAAAAACATTCAGTACTTC
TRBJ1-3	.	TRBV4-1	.	CASSQEYLRWGNTIYF	TGCGCCAGCAGCCAAGAGTATTTGCGCTGGGGAAACACCATATATTTT
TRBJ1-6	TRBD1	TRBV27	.	CASSPTPRQGDLSPLHF	TGTGCCAGCAGTCCGACCCCAAGACAGGGGGATCTTTCACCCCTCCACTTT
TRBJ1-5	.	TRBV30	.	CAWTQTGLNQPQHF	TGTGCCTGGACCCAGACAGGCCTTAATCAGCCCCAGCATTTT
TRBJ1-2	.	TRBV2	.	CASSEGLNYGYTF	TGTGCCAGCAGTGAGGGGCTGAACTATGGCTACACCTTC
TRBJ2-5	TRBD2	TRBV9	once	CASSVASGGLAETQYF	TGTGCCAGCAGCGTAGCCTCGGGGGGGCTTGCGGAGACCCAGTACTTC
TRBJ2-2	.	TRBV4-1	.	CASSHTSGELFF	TGCGCCAGCAGCCACACTAGCGGGGAGCTGTTTTTT
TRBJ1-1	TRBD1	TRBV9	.	CANSVGHRGETEAFF	TGTGCCAACAGCGTAGGACACAGGGGGGAAACTGAAGCTTTCTTT
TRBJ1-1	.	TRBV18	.	CASSMSAVGTEAFF	TGTGCCAGCTCGATGTCCGCGGTGGGCACTGAAGCTTTCTTT